This T cell receptor beta chain was sequenced for a study of neurological immune-mediated disorders. This clonotype was seen at least ten times. The making of cDNA relied on 5'RACE with 10-nucleotide random UMIs. Using its own MiXCR run on the 5' RACE reads, TCRdb lists one record per CDR3 protein. The sample gives tens of thousands of distinct CDR3 sequences, roughly 3.5% of which show up once; approximately 3% is in the top ten. The germline V and J ends were trimmed by 0 bases and 1 base, with 13 bases remaining between them. Germline CDR1 DFQATT, CDR2 SNEGSKA (reference sequence). The CDR3 runs 15 residues.

The receptor was derived from a woman aged 45-65 years with multiple sclerosis. The sequenced material came from PBMCs. V gene TRBV20-1 combines with J gene TRBJ2-7; D call uncertain. The CDR3 reads CSARDRVRLSYEQYF. For the CDR3, the DNA is TGCAGTGCTAGAGACCGGGTACGCCTTTCCTACGAGCAGTACTTC.